The 23 T cell receptor beta chains in this list originate from one sample, sequenced in a study of blood T cell repertoires in COVID-19. The protocol was immunoSEQ multiplex PCR, while the TCRdb copy is restricted to in-frame clones and leaves out a portion. The sample has a few hundred thousand clones; around 87% are singletons. Sample: PBMCs or T cells enriched from blood (not recorded which). Receptors originate from a man aged 35-49 years in a cohort exposed to, infected with or recovered from COVID-19 (not recorded which).

This chain connects TRBV4-1 to TRBJ2-1; TRBD2 aligns across 9 bases. The CDR3 runs to 17 residues. J gave up 0 bases and V 4 bases, and 7 bases lay outside the gene matches. Germline assignment: CDR1 MGHRA and CDR2 YSYEKL. The CDR3, as DNA: TGCGCCAGCAGCCTTCGCCTAGCGGGGAGCTCCTACAATGAGCAGTTCTTC. It codes for CASSLRLAGSSYNEQFF.

V is TRBV3-1 (or the pseudogene TRBV3-2) and J is TRBJ2-5, with 10 bases aligning to TRBD2. This CDR3 region has 16 residues. Unmatched junction bases numbered 8, after V lost 2 bases and J lost 5 bases. Germline loops: CDR1 LGHDT, CDR2 YNNKEL (reference sequence). Here the CDR3 reads CASSQSASGSGETQYF. The CDR3 region has the DNA TGTGCCAGCAGCCAATCGGCTAGCGGGAGCGGTGAGACCCAGTACTTC.

The chain couples TRBV5-6 to TRBJ2-2; 12 positions match TRBD2. The CDR3 is 16 amino acids. The trim removed 7 bases at V and 4 bases at J, leaving 8 bases unmatched. Germline assignment: CDR1 SGHDT and CDR2 YYEEEE. The CDR3 DNA reads as TGTGCCAGCCAACGCCGGACTAGCGGGGCCACCGGGGAGCTGTTTTTT. Encoded protein: CASQRRTSGATGELFF.

The chain employs TRBV13 and TRBJ2-2, with D tentatively TRBD2 (5 bases). Trimming shortened V by 4 bases and J by 1 base, and 10 bases separated the two germline ends. Germline loops: CDR1 PRHDT, CDR2 FYEKMQ (reference sequence). This CDR3 spans 15 amino acids. CDR3: CASSYGLENTGELFF. The CDR3 coding sequence is TGTGCCAGCAGCTACGGACTGGAGAACACCGGGGAGCTGTTTTTT.

The chain links TRBV7-9 to TRBJ1-5; 7 bases align to TRBD1. CDR1 SEHNR and CDR2 FQNEAQ come from the germline V gene (reference sequence). The trim removed 5 bases at V and 7 bases at J, leaving 8 bases unmatched. The CDR3 has 14 residues. The DNA of the CDR3 is TGTGCCAGCAGCATCCAGGGGGTGGGGCAGCCCCAGCATTTT. This gives the protein CASSIQGVGQPQHF.

This clone was recorded a few times. The chain employs TRBV7-2 and TRBJ1-2; no clear D. The CDR3 has 15 amino acids. The germline V and J ends were trimmed by 0 bases and 0 bases, with 8 bases remaining between them. Germline-derived CDR1 and CDR2 are SGHTA and FQGNSA. This chain's CDR3 is CASSLALRANYGYTF. The CDR3 DNA reads as TGTGCCAGCAGCTTAGCGTTAAGAGCTAACTATGGCTACACCTTC.

This sequence joins TRBV6-4 and TRBJ2-1; 11 bases are a match to TRBD2. The CDR3 covers 15 residues. The junction had 5 bases not matched to a gene; V was cut back by 3 bases and J by 7 bases. CDR1 is MRHNA, CDR2 SNTAGT, per germline. The CDR3 region is CASSEGTSGVNEQFF. In DNA, the CDR3 is TGTGCCAGCAGTGAAGGGACTAGCGGAGTAAATGAGCAGTTCTTC.

The rearrangement links TRBV6-1 to TRBJ1-4; D gene unclear. Germline CDR1 MNHNS, CDR2 SASEGT. The CDR3 covers 15 residues. Trimming stripped 1 base from V and 12 bases from J, with 18 bases between. In DNA form, the CDR3 reads TGTGCCAGCAGTGAAGACGTAGGAGTGTCTCGGGAACTGTTTTTT. Its translation: CASSEDVGVSRELFF.

As DNA, the CDR3 is TGTGCCAGCAGCTTAAAGGGGACACTTGCCTACGAGCAGTACTTC. Translating it yields CASSLKGTLAYEQYF. The V gene is TRBV11-2, the J gene TRBJ2-7, with D maybe TRBD1 (6 bases). Trimming left V 2 bases short and J 2 bases short, with 13 bases between. This CDR3 is built from 15 residues. Germline loops: CDR1 SGHAT, CDR2 FQNNGV. Together with reference TRBV11-2 and TRBJ2-7, the CDR3 gives the full variable domain: EAGVAQSPRYKIIEKRQSVAFWCNPISGHATLYWYQQILGQGPKLLIQFQNNGVVDDSQLPKDRFSAERLKGVDSTLKIQPAKLEDSAVYLCASSLKGTLAYEQYFGPGTRLTVT.

The chain is built from TRBV18 and TRBJ2-1, with 9 bases lining up with TRBD2. The V segment lost 4 bases and the J segment 3 bases; nucleotides outside the gene matches: 4. The CDR3 is 15 residues long. Germline CDR1 KGHSH, CDR2 LQKENI. The CDR3 sequence is CASSLASGIYNEQFF. The CDR3 nucleotides read TGTGCCAGCTCACTAGCTAGCGGGATCTACAATGAGCAGTTCTTC.

The chain links TRBV28 to TRBJ1-2, with unresolved D. The CDR3 has 13 residues. In germline, CDR1 is MDHEN, CDR2 SYDVKM. V shed 2 bases and J shed 4 bases, with 8 bases lying between them. The CDR3 is CASSLRGPYGYTF. The CDR3 nucleotides read TGTGCCAGCAGTTTAAGAGGGCCCTATGGCTACACCTTC.

The rearrangement links TRBV28 to TRBJ1-2, with 10 nucleotides matching TRBD1. Germline values: CDR1 MDHEN, CDR2 SYDVKM. The CDR3 is 17 amino acids. Germline trimming cut 6 bases from V and 2 bases from J; bases unmatched to any gene: 12. The CDR3 nucleotides read TGTGCCAGCAGGCAGGGACAGGGGCTACACCGGAACTATGGCTACACCTTC. Protein product: CASRQGQGLHRNYGYTF.

The rearrangement links TRBV6-2 or TRBV6-3 to TRBJ2-1; D uncertain. Deletions cut 5 bases from V and 4 bases from J, with 3 bases between. Looked up from germline, CDR1 is MNHEY and CDR2 is SVGEGT. The CDR3 consists of 11 residues. This CDR3 is CASSPYNEQFF. CDR3 sequence (DNA): TGTGCCAGCAGTCCGTACAATGAGCAGTTCTTC.

For this clone: This CDR3 is also generated by other DNA sequences in the sample. The rearrangement joins TRBV18 to TRBJ2-3; tentative D call: TRBD2 (6 bases). This CDR3 contains 15 residues. Germline CDR1 KGHSH, CDR2 LQKENI. Trimming cost V 0 bases and J 2 bases, with 9 bases left between them. The CDR3 coding sequence is TGTGCCAGCTCACCACCTGGGACTTACACAGATACGCAGTATTTT. Translated: CASSPPGTYTDTQYF.

This clone was observed a single time. This chain joins TRBV6-5 and TRBJ1-2, with 9 bases aligning to TRBD1. Unmatched junction bases numbered 5, after V lost 6 bases and J lost 6 bases. The germline gives CDR1 MNHEY, CDR2 SVGAGI. The CDR3 totals 13 residues. Here the CDR3 reads CASSPDRGNGYTF. For the CDR3, the DNA is TGTGCCAGCAGCCCGGACAGGGGAAATGGCTACACCTTC.

This clone was found a few times. This CDR3 reads CASSILPSGNSPLHF. In DNA form, the CDR3 reads TGTGCCAGTAGTATCCTACCCTCGGGGAATTCACCCCTCCACTTT. This rearrangement joins TRBV19 to TRBJ1-6; no definite D call. There are 15 residues in the CDR3. Germline CDR1 and CDR2: LNHDA and SQIVND (reference sequence). V dropped 3 bases and J dropped 7 bases, with 13 bases sitting between them.

The chain employs TRBV2 and TRBJ2-1; TRBD2 might be the D (6 bases). The CDR3 runs to 15 residues. Trimming took 8 bases from V and 6 from J, leaving 20 bases between them. CDR1 and CDR2 from the germline V gene are SNHLY and FYNNEI. CDR3 DNA sequence: TGTGCCAGCCACACGGGAGTTAGGATTCGCAATGAGCAGTTCTTC. Protein: CASHTGVRIRNEQFF.

Only a few counts were recorded for this clone. The rearrangement joins TRBV6-1 to TRBJ1-2; D gene uncertain. Germline-derived CDR1 and CDR2 are MNHNS and SASEGT. With 1 base removed from V and 4 bases from J, the gap between germline ends came to 10 bases. The CDR3 runs 14 residues. In DNA, the CDR3 is TGTGCCAGCAGTGAAGGCGGATTCTCCTATGGCTACACCTTC. Translated, it gives CASSEGGFSYGYTF.

This sequence joins TRBV29-1 and TRBJ1-1; D call uncertain. Deletions cut 5 bases from V and 10 bases from J, with 14 bases between. The CDR3 is made up of 11 amino acids. Germline lookup yields CDR1 SQVTM and CDR2 ANQGSEA. This CDR3 reads CSVRDVRRAFF. The CDR3 coding sequence is TGCAGCGTTCGAGATGTAAGAAGAGCTTTCTTT.

The chain employs TRBV28 and TRBJ2-2; D gene ambiguous. Trimming pared 1 base from V and 2 bases from J, leaving 8 bases between. The CDR3 spans 15 residues. Germline V lookup: CDR1 MDHEN, CDR2 SYDVKM. The CDR3 DNA is TGTGCCAGCAGTTTATCACTTAGTAACACCGGGGAGCTGTTTTTT. It is translated as CASSLSLSNTGELFF.

The genes are TRBV11-2 and TRBJ1-1; D not resolved. The CDR3 has 18 amino acids. Looked up from germline, CDR1 is SGHAT and CDR2 is FQNNGV. V lost 5 bases to trimming and J lost 0 bases, with 22 bases between them. The chain's CDR3 is CASSGRVWGFGMNTEAFF. DNA of the CDR3: TGTGCCAGCAGCGGGAGAGTTTGGGGATTCGGAATGAACACTGAAGCTTTCTTT. Using reference TRBV11-2 and TRBJ1-1 for the parts outside the CDR3, the full variable domain is EAGVAQSPRYKIIEKRQSVAFWCNPISGHATLYWYQQILGQGPKLLIQFQNNGVVDDSQLPKDRFSAERLKGVDSTLKIQPAKLEDSAVYLCASSGRVWGFGMNTEAFFGQGTRLTVV.

The V and J genes are TRBV29-1 and TRBJ2-3; 12 bases align to TRBD2. Germline V gene lookup returns CDR1 SQVTM and CDR2 ANQGSEA. CDR3 length: 14 amino acids. Trimming at V came to 4 bases and at J to 7 bases, leaving 6 bases not matched to a gene. CDR3 region: CSVAETSGRNTQYF. The CDR3 DNA reads as TGCAGCGTTGCTGAGACTAGCGGGAGAAATACGCAGTATTTT.

This clone came up a few times. The V and J genes are TRBV4-2 and TRBJ2-7; 14 positions agree with TRBD2. Germline V CDR1 and CDR2: LGHNA, YNFKEQ. The V gene end was trimmed by 0 bases and the J gene end by 0 bases; junction bases not matched to a gene: 7. The CDR3 runs 19 residues. The CDR3 protein is CASSQELGLAGGASYEQYF. As DNA, the CDR3 is TGTGCCAGCAGCCAAGAGCTTGGACTAGCGGGAGGAGCCTCCTACGAGCAGTACTTC.